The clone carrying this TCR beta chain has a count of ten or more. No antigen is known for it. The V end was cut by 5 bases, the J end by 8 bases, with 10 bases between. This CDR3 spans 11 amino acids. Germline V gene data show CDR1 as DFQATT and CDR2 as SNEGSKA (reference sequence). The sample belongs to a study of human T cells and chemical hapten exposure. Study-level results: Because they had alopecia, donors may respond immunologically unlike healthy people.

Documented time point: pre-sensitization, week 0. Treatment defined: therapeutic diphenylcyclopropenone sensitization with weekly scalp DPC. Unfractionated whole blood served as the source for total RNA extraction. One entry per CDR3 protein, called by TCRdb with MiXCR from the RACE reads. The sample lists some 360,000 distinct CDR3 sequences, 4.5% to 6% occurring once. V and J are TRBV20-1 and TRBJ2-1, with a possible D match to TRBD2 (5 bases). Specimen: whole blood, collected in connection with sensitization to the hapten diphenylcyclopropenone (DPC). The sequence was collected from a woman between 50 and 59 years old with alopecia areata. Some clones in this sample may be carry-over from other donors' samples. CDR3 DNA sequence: TGCAGTGCTCAACTAGGGCATGAGCAGTTCTTC. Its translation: CSAQLGHEQFF.